One sample yielded the 31 T cell receptor beta chains listed below, sequenced in a study of T cells in Graves' hyperthyroidism and ophthalmopathy. TCR beta CDR3 regions were amplified from RNA. The HTBI primer set drove a first-round RT-PCR of the TCR CDR3. TCRdb recomputed calls from the multiplex PCR reads with MiXCR, one row per CDR3 protein. The sample lists fewer than 550,000 distinct CDR3 sequences, about 15% occurring once. Sequenced input: blood. All receptors derive from a woman under 30 with Graves' hyperthyroidism.

The chain uses TRBV30 and TRBJ2-2, with 9 bases fitting TRBD2. J was trimmed by 7 bases and V by 6 bases; bases with no gene match: 6. The CDR3 has 13 amino acids. Germline values: CDR1 GTSNPN, CDR2 SVGIG (reference sequence). This CDR3 reads CACEREAFGELFF. The CDR3 DNA reads as TGTGCCTGCGAGCGGGAGGCGTTCGGGGAGCTGTTTTTT.

This clonotype was seen ten or more times. This sequence joins TRBV20-1 and TRBJ2-7, with 8 bases matching TRBD1. The CDR3 loop spans 15 amino acids. Per germline, CDR1 DFQATT and CDR2 SNEGSKA (reference sequence). The J segment lost 2 bases and the V segment lost 0 bases, leaving 6 bases of the junction unmatched. CDR3 nucleotide sequence: TGCAGTGCTAGAGATCTAACAGGGGGTACCTACGAGCAGTACTTC. It codes for CSARDLTGGTYEQYF.

In its sample, this clonotype was seen many times. A junction boundary mismatches the germline segment, possibly from a read error. The gene calls are TRBV12-5 and TRBJ1-2; 12 bases align to TRBD1. CDR1 and CDR2 from the germline V gene are LGHNT and FRNRAP. This CDR3 spans 16 amino acids. In DNA form, the CDR3 reads TGTGCTAGTGATTTGGTACTGGGACAGGGGGCCGATGGCTACACCTTC. Translated: CASDLVLGQGADGYTF.

The V and J genes are TRBV5-1 and TRBJ2-1; 12 bases agree with TRBD2. V shed 1 base and J 9 bases; nucleotides not matched to a gene: 5. This CDR3 has 15 residues. Germline lookup yields CDR1 SGHRS and CDR2 YFSETQ. CDR3 sequence (DNA): TGCGCCAGCAGCTTGACCAGGACTAGCGGGACTGAGCAGTTCTTC. It translates to CASSLTRTSGTEQFF.

The V call is TRBV7-2, the J call TRBJ1-2, with 10 bases fitting TRBD1. The CDR3 is 15 amino acids. Trimming took 5 bases from V and 4 from J; bases not matched to a gene: 7. The V gene's germline CDR1 is SGHTA and CDR2 FQGNSA. The CDR3 DNA follows: TGTGCCAGCAGCCCGGGGACAGGGGTACCCTATGGCTACACCTTC. Its translation is CASSPGTGVPYGYTF.

This clonotype was counted at least ten times. No DNA is shown, since the ends of the CDR3 on it are uncertain; the CDR3 is the one TCRdb lists. This chain joins TRBV12-3 or TRBV12-4 and TRBJ1-1; the table assigns TRBD1, which was not confirmed against the DNA. Both ends counted, the CDR3 spans 16 residues. The CDR3 reads CASSFLAGGGNTEAFF.

This clonotype has ten or more counts. The chain employs TRBV2 and TRBJ2-5; D is unclear. Germline-derived CDR1 and CDR2 are SNHLY and FYNNEI. The CDR3 runs 13 residues. V lost 6 bases and J 5 bases, leaving 13 bases between the germline ends. CDR3 DNA: TGTGCCAGCAGGGATACACTCGTTGAGACCCAGTACTTC. Its translation is CASRDTLVETQYF.

This clonotype was counted ten times or more. V and J are TRBV6-1 and TRBJ2-1; 8 nucleotides line up with TRBD1. The CDR3 sequence is 15 residues long. After removal of 4 bases from V and 6 bases from J, the junction contained 8 bases not matched to a gene. The germline gives CDR1 MNHNS, CDR2 SASEGT. The CDR3 region has the DNA TGTGCCAGCAGTGCCCTCGGACAGGGCGGCAATGAGCAGTTCTTC. This codes for CASSALGQGGNEQFF.

The sample holds a few counts of this clonotype. It may be a read error: a sequence one base away is much more abundant. This sequence joins TRBV7-9 and TRBJ2-7; tentative D call: TRBD1 (6 bases). V was pared by 4 bases and J by 2 bases, with 12 bases between. This CDR3 contains 14 residues. The germline CDR1 and CDR2 sequences are SEHNR and FQNEAQ (reference sequence). The CDR3 loop is CASSSTGMPYEQYF. The DNA of the CDR3 is TGTGCCAGCAGCTCCACAGGGATGCCCTACGAGCAGTACTTC.

This clonotype was seen repeatedly, ten times or more. This chain joins TRBV11-2 and TRBJ2-1; 7 nucleotides line up with TRBD2. Germline CDR1 is SGHAT and CDR2 is FQNNGV. The J segment lost 2 bases and the V segment lost 4 bases, leaving 11 bases of the junction unmatched. The CDR3 length is 17 residues. The CDR3 sequence: CASSSRGFSGTYNEQFF. The DNA of the CDR3 is TGTGCCAGCAGCTCTAGAGGGTTCAGCGGGACCTACAATGAGCAGTTCTTC.

This clonotype was detected many times. The CDR3 reads CASRGQVGQPQHF. DNA for the CDR3: TGTGCCAGCAGAGGACAGGTTGGTCAGCCCCAGCATTTT. The chain combines TRBV2 with TRBJ1-5; 7 nucleotides line up with TRBD1. The CDR3 has 13 residues. J gave up 6 bases and V 6 bases, and 5 bases lay outside the gene matches. CDR1 and CDR2 from the germline V gene are SNHLY and FYNNEI.

This clonotype was detected many times. This chain joins TRBV3-1 and TRBJ2-5; D could derive from TRBD1 or TRBD2 (6 bases each). CDR1 and CDR2 from the germline V gene are LGHDT and YNNKEL (reference sequence). The V gene lost 8 bases and the J gene lost 12 bases, with 19 bases spanning the gap. The CDR3 has 12 residues. The chain's CDR3 is CASGRGGEVKYF. CDR3 in DNA: TGTGCCAGCGGCAGGGGTGGGGAGGTGAAGTACTTC.

A few counts support this clonotype. This may arise from a read error, as a much more abundant clone is one base away. The CDR3 end shows no conserved phenylalanine or tryptophan, and so a read error is likely. This sequence joins TRBV2 and TRBJ2-3, with 7 bases fitting TRBD2. J lost 3 bases, V lost 3 bases, and 6 bases had no gene match. CDR1 and CDR2 (germline): SNHLY, FYNNEI. The CDR3 runs to 15 residues. The CDR3, as DNA: TGTGCCAGCAGTGACAGCGGGACGGGAACAGATACGCAGTATCTT. Its protein is CASSDSGTGTDTQYL.

Concerning this clonotype: One end of the junction is discordant with germline, which a read error may explain. The rearrangement links TRBV15 to TRBJ1-3; weak D call: TRBD1 (6 bases). The CDR3 is made up of 18 amino acids. The germline CDR1 and CDR2 sequences are LNHNV and YYDKDF (reference sequence). Written as DNA, the CDR3 is TGTGCCACCAGCAGGGTTGGGGGGGGCCGAAGCTCTGGAAACACCATGTATTTT. Amino acids: CATSRVGGGRSSGNTMYF.

The V and J genes are TRBV19 and TRBJ1-4; D is unresolved. The CDR3 has 16 residues. Trimming removed 6 bases from V and 0 bases from J, with 14 bases in between. The germline V gene has CDR1 LNHDA and CDR2 SQIVND (reference sequence). CDR3 DNA: TGTGCCAGTAGCACCCTTGGCGGGGCAACTAATGAAAAACTGTTTTTT. Protein product: CASSTLGGATNEKLFF. Together with reference TRBV19 and TRBJ1-4, the CDR3 gives the full variable domain: DGGITQSPKYLFRKEGQNVTLSCEQNLNHDAMYWYRQDPGQGLRLIYYSQIVNDFQKGDIAEGYSVSREKKESFPLTVTSAQKNPTAFYLCASSTLGGATNEKLFFGSGTQLSVL.

This clonotype was seen ten or more times. The gene calls are TRBV18 and TRBJ2-2; 9 bases are a match to TRBD2. CDR3 length: 15 amino acids. The V and J ends lost 3 bases and 3 bases, in that order; junction bases with no gene match: 2. In germline, CDR1 is KGHSH, CDR2 LQKENI. CDR3 sequence: CASSPRTSDTGELFF. The CDR3 DNA follows: TGTGCCAGCTCACCCCGGACTAGCGACACCGGGGAGCTGTTTTTT.

In this sample, this clonotype turned up many times. The chain couples TRBV2 to TRBJ1-5; D ambiguous. CDR1 is SNHLY and CDR2 is FYNNEI in the germline V gene. This CDR3 is 14 amino acids long. Trimming shortened V by 4 bases and J by 0 bases, and 7 bases separated the two germline ends. The CDR3 reads CASSAIYSNQPQHF. The CDR3 bases are TGTGCCAGCAGTGCGATTTATAGCAATCAGCCCCAGCATTTT.

This clonotype was observed a few times. The V call is TRBV30, the J call TRBJ2-3; possible D gene TRBD2, 7 bases. V was trimmed by 2 bases and J by 5 bases, leaving 17 bases between them. The CDR3 extends over 15 amino acids. Looked up from germline, CDR1 is GTSNPN and CDR2 is SVGIG (reference sequence). CDR3 in DNA: TGTGCCTGGAGTATGGGGGGGGGCCGTGGAGATACGCAGTATTTT. This translates into CAWSMGGGRGDTQYF.

This clonotype was detected ten times or more. V usage is TRBV7-9 and J usage is TRBJ2-7; D is uncertain. The ends were cut back, 5 bases at V and 2 bases at J, with 13 bases in the middle. Germline V gene lookup returns CDR1 SEHNR and CDR2 FQNEAQ (reference sequence). This CDR3 spans 14 amino acids. CDR3 sequence (DNA): TGTGCCAGCAGCACCTGGGGTATGCCCTACGAGCAGTACTTC. It specifies CASSTWGMPYEQYF. Full variable domain (missing parts from reference TRBV7-9 and TRBJ2-7): DTGVSQNPRHKITKRGQNVTFRCDPISEHNRLYWYRQTLGQGPEFLTYFQNEAQLEKSRLLSDRFSAERPKGSFSTLEIQRTEQGDSAMYLCASSTWGMPYEQYFGPGTRLTVT.

This rearrangement joins TRBV20-1 to TRBJ2-6; 9 bases align to TRBD1. CDR1 DFQATT and CDR2 SNEGSKA come from the germline V gene (reference sequence). V was clipped by 6 bases and J by 4 bases; unmatched bases: 7. This CDR3 is built from 15 residues. CDR3 region: CSASQGAQGANVLTF. The CDR3 DNA reads as TGCAGTGCATCACAGGGGGCGCAAGGGGCCAACGTCCTGACTTTC.

The V call is TRBV28, the J call TRBJ1-2, with TRBD1 identical over 12 bases. The CDR3 extends over 12 amino acids. The germline V gene has CDR1 MDHEN and CDR2 SYDVKM. V was pared by 5 bases and J by 14 bases, with 6 bases of the junction left unmatched. The CDR3 nucleotides read TGTGCCAGCAGTGATCCGGGACAGGGGGCTACCTTC. Translated, it gives CASSDPGQGATF.

The chain joins TRBV19 to TRBJ1-2; 8 nucleotides match TRBD1. This CDR3 has 15 residues. Trimming at V came to 5 bases and at J to 3 bases, leaving 8 bases not matched to a gene. Germline V gene data show CDR1 as LNHDA and CDR2 as SQIVND (reference sequence). CDR3 region: CASSGGQGNDYGYTF. CDR3 coding DNA: TGTGCCAGTAGTGGAGGACAGGGTAATGACTATGGCTACACCTTC.

This clonotype was seen ten or more times. The chain links TRBV5-6 to TRBJ1-1; D may be TRBD1 (6 bases). The CDR3 runs 16 residues. Trimming took off 4 bases at V and 3 bases at J, with 19 bases between the two ends. Looked up from germline, CDR1 is SGHDT and CDR2 is YYEEEE. CDR3 coding DNA: TGTGCCAGCAGCCTCAATACAGGGAGGTTGGACACTGAAGCTTTCTTT. It encodes CASSLNTGRLDTEAFF.

There are many counts of this clonotype. This chain connects TRBV30 to TRBJ1-4, with TRBD1 as a possible D gene (5 bases). The V end lost 8 bases, the J end lost 7 bases, and 11 bases lay between the germline ends. The CDR3 spans 11 residues. From germline, CDR1 is GTSNPN and CDR2 SVGIG (reference sequence). The DNA for the CDR3 is TGTGCCCGCGGGGCAGGTGAAAAACTGTTTTTT. The encoded protein is CARGAGEKLFF.

A few counts support this clonotype. This may be a read error, as it is one base from a much larger clone. In nucleotides, the CDR3 is TGTGCCAGCAAACTAGCCTTTGGGACAGATACGCAGTATTTT. As protein: CASKLAFGTDTQYF. The chain links TRBV6-1 to TRBJ2-3, with D tentatively TRBD2 (6 bases). The ends were cut back, 7 bases at V and 3 bases at J, with 14 bases in the middle. CDR3 length: 14 residues. Germline V CDR1 and CDR2: MNHNS, SASEGT.

This clonotype was picked up many times. This chain uses TRBV20-1 with TRBJ2-7; D may correspond to TRBD1 or TRBD2 (5 bases each). Per germline, CDR1 DFQATT and CDR2 SNEGSKA (reference sequence). The V end lost 4 bases, the J end lost 6 bases, and 13 bases lay between the germline ends. This CDR3 has 12 residues. The chain's CDR3 is CSATNLGVEQYF. CDR3 in DNA: TGCAGTGCTACCAATTTGGGGGTCGAGCAGTACTTC.

At least ten counts were recorded for this clonotype. The rearrangement uses TRBV20-1 and TRBJ1-4; no reliable D call. This CDR3 is 17 amino acids long. The germline V and J ends were trimmed by 0 bases and 2 bases, with 16 bases remaining between them. The germline V gene encodes CDR1 DFQATT and CDR2 SNEGSKA (reference sequence). The CDR3 DNA reads TGCAGTGCTAGAGATCCACAGCGTGTTCGGACTAATGAAAAACTGTTTTTT. This translates into CSARDPQRVRTNEKLFF.

This clonotype was recorded at least ten times. The V and J genes are TRBV27 and TRBJ1-4; D is unclear. This CDR3 region has 14 residues. The V end lost 2 bases, the J end lost 8 bases, and 12 bases lay between the germline ends. Looked up from germline, CDR1 is MNHEY and CDR2 is SMNVEV (reference sequence). In DNA form, the CDR3 reads TGTGCCAGCAGTTTAGGAGGGATTCAAGAAAAACTGTTTTTT. Amino acids: CASSLGGIQEKLFF.

This clonotype was seen ten or more times. The rearrangement joins TRBV30 to TRBJ1-5; D not resolved. The CDR3 consists of 13 residues. Germline CDR1 GTSNPN, CDR2 SVGIG (reference sequence). Trimming cost V 0 bases and J 5 bases, with 8 bases left between them. DNA of the CDR3: TGTGCCTGGAGTGTAACGGATGATCAGCCCCAGCATTTT. Protein product: CAWSVTDDQPQHF.

The sample holds a few counts of this clonotype. The chain uses TRBV5-5 and TRBJ1-2, with TRBD1 matching over 7 bases. V gave up 3 bases and J gave up 2 bases; unmatched junction bases: 4. In germline, CDR1 is SGHKS, CDR2 YYEKEE (reference sequence). The CDR3 extends over 14 amino acids. CDR3 sequence: CASSWPGQNYGYTF. The CDR3, as DNA: TGTGCCAGCAGCTGGCCGGGACAGAACTATGGCTACACCTTC.

This clonotype was recorded at least ten times. CDR3 coding DNA: TGTGCCAGTAGCACTCCCTGGGGTGGCTACACCTTC. Amino acid sequence: CASSTPWGGYTF. The chain uses TRBV19 and TRBJ1-2, with D unresolved. This CDR3 comprises 12 residues. Germline V gene lookup returns CDR1 LNHDA and CDR2 SQIVND (reference sequence). Trimming left V 6 bases short and J 7 bases short, with 12 bases between.